The 6 T cell receptor beta chains below were found in one sample sequenced in a study of T cells after yellow fever vaccination. One entry per CDR3 protein results from TCRdb running MiXCR on the 5' RACE reads. The table lists 500,000 to 550,000 distinct CDR3 sequences, 20% to 25% of them singletons. The sequences come from PBMCs, collected roughly 23 days after the first yellow fever vaccination. The receptors come from a man between 18 and 29 years old who received the YFV17D yellow fever vaccine.

The chain has TRBV10-3 and TRBJ2-5, with 7 bases identical to TRBD1. CDR1 and CDR2 (germline): ENHRY, SYGVKD. V dropped 6 bases and J dropped 4; count of bases not matched to a gene: 8. The CDR3 covers 14 residues. CDR3 amino acids: CAIRATSGGETQYF. CDR3 in DNA: TGTGCCATCAGAGCAACCTCAGGGGGAGAGACCCAGTACTTC.

The chain couples TRBV11-3 to TRBJ1-1; unclear D gene. Germline V gene lookup returns CDR1 SGHNT and CDR2 YENEEA. The CDR3 spans 13 residues. V gave up 3 bases and J gave up 1 base, with 6 bases separating them. The CDR3 region is CASSFSRNTEAFF. The CDR3, as DNA: TGTGCCAGCAGCTTTTCAAGGAACACTGAAGCTTTCTTT. The full variable domain, with the rest looked up from reference TRBV11-3 and TRBJ1-1, is EAGVVQSPRYKIIEKKQPVAFWCNPISGHNTLYWYLQNLGQGPELLIRYENEEAVDDSQLPKDRFSAERLKGVDSTLKIQPAELGDSAVYLCASSFSRNTEAFFGQGTRLTVV.

This clonotype was observed a handful of times. The chain is built from TRBV18 and TRBJ2-7; 7 bases agree with TRBD1. Trimming took 5 bases from V and 7 from J; bases not matched to a gene: 8. The CDR3 loop spans 13 amino acids. Germline CDR1 and CDR2: KGHSH and LQKENI. The CDR3 loop reads CASSTGTDREQYV. CDR3 bases: TGTGCCAGCTCAACAGGGACAGACAGGGAGCAGTACGTC.

This clonotype was detected a few times. The V and J genes are TRBV20-1 and TRBJ2-2; no clear D gene. The CDR3 runs to 12 residues. Per germline, CDR1 DFQATT and CDR2 SNEGSKA (reference sequence). Trimming left V 3 bases short and J 4 bases short, with 6 bases between. For the CDR3, the DNA is TGCAGTGCTAGTTCTTCCACCGGGGAGCTGTTTTTT. It codes for CSASSSTGELFF.

The V gene is TRBV6-2 or TRBV6-3, the J gene TRBJ2-2; the D gene is possibly TRBD2 (5 bases). V was trimmed by 5 bases and J by 9 bases, leaving 10 bases between them. This CDR3 contains 12 residues. Germline V CDR1 and CDR2: MNHEY, SVGEGT. The CDR3 sequence: CASSPTIRELFF. The DNA of the CDR3 is TGTGCCAGCAGTCCGACTATCCGGGAGCTGTTTTTT.

This clonotype was seen a few times. J is TRBJ2-5 and V is TRBV4-1, with no clear D. This CDR3 is built from 14 residues. Germline CDR1 reads MGHRA; CDR2 reads YSYEKL. Deletions cut 2 bases from V and 1 base from J, with 8 bases between. The CDR3 DNA is TGCGCCAGCAGCCAACCAGCGACCCAAGAGACCCAGTACTTC. Its protein product is CASSQPATQETQYF.